The 31 T cell receptor beta chains below all came from one sample that was sequenced in a study of Graves' ophthalmopathy and Graves' hyperthyroidism. CDR3 regions of TCR beta were amplified from RNA transcripts. First-round RT-PCR relied on HTBI primers, and a second-round multiplex PCR came next. TCRdb independently ran MiXCR on the multiplex PCR reads; one entry per CDR3 protein. The table records approximately 480,000 distinct CDR3 sequences, 13% to 15% of them present only once. Source material: blood. Receptor source: a woman younger than 45 with Graves' ophthalmopathy.

The chain combines TRBV15 with TRBJ2-6; D remains unclear. The CDR3 is 16 residues long. V lost 3 bases and J lost 0, with 9 bases in between. Germline values: CDR1 LNHNV, CDR2 YYDKDF (reference sequence). Here the CDR3 DNA reads TGTGCCACCAGCAGGGAACGGGTCTCTGGGGCCAACGTCCTGACTTTC. It yields the protein CATSRERVSGANVLTF.

Ten or more counts support this clonotype. The gene calls are TRBV4-1 and TRBJ2-7; the match to TRBD2 covers 13 bases. Per the germline V gene, CDR1 is MGHRA and CDR2 is YSYEKL. This CDR3 region has 15 residues. The J segment lost 6 bases and the V segment lost 2 bases, leaving 4 bases of the junction unmatched. The CDR3 DNA is TGCGCCAGCAGCCAAATCGGACTAGCGGGAGCCGAGCAGTACTTC. Translation gives CASSQIGLAGAEQYF.

This clonotype was seen many times. This chain uses TRBV24-1 with TRBJ2-7; D gene uncertain. Trimming stripped 4 bases from V and 2 bases from J, with 11 bases between. CDR3 length: 14 residues. In germline, CDR1 is KGHDR, CDR2 SFDVKD. The CDR3 loop reads CATSDPTYTYEQYF. As DNA, the CDR3 is TGTGCCACCAGTGACCCTACTTATACCTACGAGCAGTACTTC.

Many counts were recorded for this clonotype. The chain carries TRBV20-1 and TRBJ2-7, with D possibly TRBD1 on 5 matching bases. V was clipped by 2 bases and J by 4 bases, with 6 bases between them. CDR1 is DFQATT and CDR2 is SNEGSKA in the germline V gene (reference sequence). CDR3 size: 11 residues. This chain's CDR3 is CSARQGYEQYF. CDR3 DNA sequence: TGCAGTGCTAGACAGGGATACGAGCAGTACTTC.

This clonotype was found many times. CDR3: CASSLQVLNTEAFF. CDR3 sequence (DNA): TGTGCCAGCAGTCTACAGGTGCTAAACACTGAAGCTTTCTTT. The chain joins TRBV6-5 to TRBJ1-1; D is possibly TRBD1 (5 bases). Germline CDR1 and CDR2: MNHEY and SVGAGI. The CDR3 totals 14 residues. Trimming shortened V by 5 bases and J by 2 bases, and 12 bases separated the two germline ends.

This clonotype occurred many times. The chain links TRBV12-3 or TRBV12-4 to TRBJ2-7; D possibly corresponds to TRBD1 (5 bases). Trimming took off 3 bases at V and 0 bases at J, with 9 bases between the two ends. The CDR3 is 14 residues long. CDR3 in amino acids: CASSFYRRSYEQYF. CDR3 bases: TGTGCCAGCAGTTTTTACAGGCGCTCCTACGAGCAGTACTTC.

This clonotype was counted many times. In DNA form, the CDR3 reads TGTGCCAGCAGCCTCCGACAGGTTGGGAACACTGAAGCTTTCTTT. Encoded protein: CASSLRQVGNTEAFF. The rearrangement joins TRBV11-2 to TRBJ1-1; D possibly corresponds to TRBD1 (6 bases). V lost 5 bases, J lost 1 base, and 14 bases lay in between. The germline gives CDR1 SGHAT, CDR2 FQNNGV. The CDR3 extends over 15 amino acids. Filled out from reference TRBV11-2 and TRBJ1-1, the complete variable domain reads EAGVAQSPRYKIIEKRQSVAFWCNPISGHATLYWYQQILGQGPKLLIQFQNNGVVDDSQLPKDRFSAERLKGVDSTLKIQPAKLEDSAVYLCASSLRQVGNTEAFFGQGTRLTVV.

This clonotype was found many times. V usage is TRBV28 and J usage is TRBJ2-7; D could derive from TRBD1 or TRBD2 (5 bases each). V dropped 2 bases and J dropped 1 base, with 15 bases sitting between them. The CDR3 loop spans 16 amino acids. Germline lookup yields CDR1 MDHEN and CDR2 SYDVKM. The CDR3 nucleotides are TGTGCCAGCAGTTTAGAGGGCAGGGAAAGGTCCTACGAGCAGTACTTC. Its translation is CASSLEGRERSYEQYF.

Ten or more counts support this clonotype. V gene TRBV20-1 combines with J gene TRBJ1-2; D possibly corresponds to TRBD1 (5 bases). Trimming cost V 6 bases and J 4 bases, with 15 bases left between them. The germline gives CDR1 DFQATT, CDR2 SNEGSKA (reference sequence). The CDR3 loop spans 13 amino acids. CDR3 sequence (DNA): TGCAGTGCCTCATCCCGAGGGACCTATGGCTACACCTTC. Encoded protein: CSASSRGTYGYTF.

The chain recombines TRBV12-3 or TRBV12-4 with TRBJ2-2, with TRBD1 identical over 8 bases. The CDR3 is 16 residues long. V shed 4 bases and J 5 bases; nucleotides not matched to a gene: 9. The CDR3 nucleotides read TGTGCCAGCAGTTATGACAGGGGCACGGGGACCGGGGAGCTGTTTTTT. It codes for CASSYDRGTGTGELFF.

This clonotype was detected many times. This sequence joins TRBV4-2 and TRBJ2-5; 8 bases match TRBD1. CDR1 LGHNA and CDR2 YNFKEQ come from the germline V gene. The J segment lost 3 bases and the V segment lost 2 bases, leaving 5 bases of the junction unmatched. There are 15 residues in the CDR3. The CDR3 region is CASSQTTGAEETQYF. The CDR3 DNA follows: TGTGCCAGCAGCCAAACGACAGGGGCTGAAGAGACCCAGTACTTC.

The J gene is TRBJ2-7, the V gene TRBV5-1, with D hard to call. The V end lost 4 bases, the J end lost 1 base, and 9 bases lay between the germline ends. CDR1 is SGHRS, CDR2 YFSETQ, per germline. The length of the CDR3 is 13 residues. The CDR3 coding sequence is TGCGCCAGCAGCAACGGACGATCCTACGAGCAGTACTTC. The encoded protein is CASSNGRSYEQYF. The whole variable domain, remainder taken from reference TRBV5-1 and TRBJ2-7, is KAGVTQTPRYLIKTRGQQVTLSCSPISGHRSVSWYQQTPGQGLQFLFEYFSETQRNKGNFPGRFSGRQFSNSRSEMNVSTLELGDSALYLCASSNGRSYEQYFGPGTRLTVT.

This clonotype was recorded many times. The CDR3 is CASSFVQSYEQYF. Here the CDR3 DNA reads TGTGCCAGCAGTTTCGTACAGAGCTACGAGCAGTACTTC. V and J are TRBV6-5 and TRBJ2-7, with unresolved D. Germline CDR1 reads MNHEY; CDR2 reads SVGAGI. V dropped 4 bases and J dropped 3 bases, with 10 bases sitting between them. The CDR3 has 13 amino acids.

This clonotype has a handful of counts. The chain combines TRBV11-2 with TRBJ2-4; 13 bases match TRBD2. Germline CDR1 SGHAT, CDR2 FQNNGV. The CDR3 runs to 18 residues. V trimming: 1 base; J trimming: 6 bases; junction bases outside the gene matches: 9. This chain's CDR3 is CASSLVSLGTSGINIQYF. CDR3 coding DNA: TGTGCCAGCAGCTTAGTTAGCCTGGGGACTAGCGGGATAAACATTCAGTACTTC. Full variable domain (missing parts from reference TRBV11-2 and TRBJ2-4): EAGVAQSPRYKIIEKRQSVAFWCNPISGHATLYWYQQILGQGPKLLIQFQNNGVVDDSQLPKDRFSAERLKGVDSTLKIQPAKLEDSAVYLCASSLVSLGTSGINIQYFGAGTRLSVL.

The rearrangement links TRBV4-1 to TRBJ1-1, with 7 bases fitting TRBD1. The CDR3 spans 14 residues. CDR1 and CDR2 from the germline V gene are MGHRA and YSYEKL. Germline trimming cut 4 bases from V and 11 bases from J; bases unmatched to any gene: 13. Here the CDR3 DNA reads TGCGCCAGCAGCCGCCCCGACAGGGAACTCCGCGCTTTCTTT. This gives the protein CASSRPDRELRAFF.

On this clonotype: The junction does not match germline at one end; this may be a read error. The V and J genes are TRBV27 and TRBJ2-4; TRBD1 matches at 8 bases. This CDR3 region has 16 residues. CDR1 MNHEY and CDR2 SMNVEV come from the germline V gene (reference sequence). Written as DNA, the CDR3 is TGTGCCAGCTCCCCTGGGACAGGCCGAGCCAAAAACATTAAGTACTTC. Translated: CASSPGTGRAKNIKYF.

This clonotype has at least ten counts. This chain links TRBV19 with TRBJ1-5, with unresolved D. Germline-derived CDR1 and CDR2 are LNHDA and SQIVND (reference sequence). V was trimmed by 0 bases and J by 3 bases, leaving 15 bases between them. This CDR3 has 17 residues. CDR3 residues: CASSIDPGPKVNQPQHF. In nucleotides, the CDR3 is TGTGCCAGTAGTATAGATCCCGGGCCGAAGGTCAATCAGCCCCAGCATTTT.

This clonotype appeared many times. The chain uses TRBV11-1 and TRBJ1-6, with D unclear. The CDR3 is 14 residues long. Deletions cut 2 bases from V and 7 bases from J, with 9 bases between. Germline V gene lookup returns CDR1 SGHAT and CDR2 FQDESV (reference sequence). The CDR3 spells CASSLRELNSPLHF. CDR3 bases: TGTGCCAGCAGCTTAAGAGAACTCAATTCACCCCTCCACTTT.

J is TRBJ2-7 and V is TRBV6-1; D unclear. Germline loops: CDR1 MNHNS, CDR2 SASEGT. This CDR3 has 14 amino acids. V lost 2 bases, J lost 1 base, and 9 bases lay in between. The CDR3 bases are TGTGCCAGCAGTGAAAGGGCGGTTTCCTACGAGCAGTACTTC. Its protein product is CASSERAVSYEQYF.

The table lists this clonotype with many counts. V and J are TRBV12-3 or TRBV12-4 and TRBJ2-2; perhaps TRBD2 as D (6 bases). V was cut by 5 bases and J by 4 bases, with 20 bases left in between. This CDR3 contains 17 residues. The CDR3 here is CASSTRAGSRITGELFF. CDR3 sequence (DNA): TGTGCCAGCAGTACGAGGGCGGGGAGCCGTATCACCGGGGAGCTGTTTTTT.

This clonotype was detected many times. The chain employs TRBV9 and TRBJ2-7; tentative D call: TRBD1 (7 bases). Germline CDR1 reads SGDLS; CDR2 reads YYNGEE. CDR3 length equals 14 residues. V was trimmed by 3 bases and J by 5 bases, leaving 15 bases between them. The CDR3 region has the DNA TGTGCCAGCAGCGGATCGACAGGGAGGAACGAGCAGTACTTC. Translated: CASSGSTGRNEQYF.

In the case of this clonotype: This could be a read error, since a much larger clone is one nucleotide away. The V gene is TRBV5-6, the J gene TRBJ1-2; D remains ambiguous. This CDR3 is built from 15 residues. Germline V gene sequence: CDR1 SGHDT, CDR2 YYEEEE. The CDR3 region has the DNA TGTGCCAGCGGCTTGGGTCACAACGCTAACTATGGCTACACCTTC. This translates into CASGLGHNANYGYTF. The whole variable domain, remainder taken from reference TRBV5-6 and TRBJ1-2, is DAGVTQSPTHLIKTRGQQVTLRCSPKSGHDTVSWYQQALGQGPQFIFQYYEEEERQRGNFPDRFSGHQFPNYSSELNVNALLLGDSALYLCASGLGHNANYGYTFGSGTRLTVV.

This clonotype came up many times. The gene calls are TRBV9 and TRBJ1-2; no clear D. The V end was cut by 0 bases, the J end by 7 bases, with 13 bases between. Looked up from germline, CDR1 is SGDLS and CDR2 is YYNGEE. The CDR3 extends over 14 amino acids. The CDR3 DNA reads TGTGCCAGCAGCGTAGACACACGGCTCGTTGGCTACACCTTC. Protein product: CASSVDTRLVGYTF.

This clonotype has a count of ten or more. The V call is TRBV6-2 or TRBV6-3, the J call TRBJ2-7, with a tentative D call TRBD2 (7 bases). Germline V gives CDR1 MNHEY, CDR2 SVGEGT. V shed 10 bases and J shed 4 bases, with 23 bases lying between them. The CDR3 has 15 residues. CDR3 amino acids: CAIPRGTTYSYEQYF. Written as DNA, the CDR3 is TGTGCCATCCCAAGGGGGACTACCTATTCTTACGAGCAGTACTTC.

This clonotype was picked up many times. The V and J genes are TRBV20-1 and TRBJ2-7, with D possibly matching TRBD2 (5 bases). Trimming pared 2 bases from V and 6 bases from J, leaving 8 bases between. Germline CDR1 and CDR2: DFQATT and SNEGSKA (reference sequence). This CDR3 has 11 amino acids. As DNA, the CDR3 is TGCAGTGCTAGACTTCGGGGCGAGCAGTACTTC. Protein product: CSARLRGEQYF.

CDR3 residues: CASSGPASEQYF. DNA of the CDR3: TGTGCCAGCAGCGGCCCGGCAAGCGAGCAGTACTTC. The chain recombines TRBV7-9 with TRBJ2-7; the D is unclear. The CDR3 covers 12 residues. CDR1 is SEHNR, CDR2 FQNEAQ, per germline (reference sequence). Trimming took off 5 bases at V and 6 bases at J, with 11 bases between the two ends. Full variable domain (missing parts from reference TRBV7-9 and TRBJ2-7): DTGVSQNPRHKITKRGQNVTFRCDPISEHNRLYWYRQTLGQGPEFLTYFQNEAQLEKSRLLSDRFSAERPKGSFSTLEIQRTEQGDSAMYLCASSGPASEQYFGPGTRLTVT.

CDR3 amino acids: CASSLEAGPLETQYF. For the CDR3, the DNA is TGTGCCAGCAGCTTGGAAGCAGGCCCCCTGGAGACCCAGTACTTC. The chain combines TRBV7-2 with TRBJ2-5; D unresolved. This CDR3 is built from 15 residues. Germline V gene lookup returns CDR1 SGHTA and CDR2 FQGNSA. V lost 3 bases and J lost 5, with 16 bases in between.

This clonotype was detected many times. V gene TRBV4-1 combines with J gene TRBJ2-7; 7 nucleotides agree with TRBD1. The CDR3 is 15 residues long. Germline lookup yields CDR1 MGHRA and CDR2 YSYEKL. After removal of 0 bases from V and 5 bases from J, the junction contained 7 bases not matched to a gene. The CDR3 DNA reads TGCGCCAGCAGCCAAGAATTATCAGGGGGTAACGAGCAGTACTTC. Translating gives CASSQELSGGNEQYF.

This clonotype showed up many times. The V and J genes are TRBV12-3 or TRBV12-4 and TRBJ1-2; D gene ambiguous. The CDR3 has 14 residues. V shed 5 bases and J shed 3 bases, with 13 bases lying between them. CDR3 DNA sequence: TGTGCCAGCAGTGAGAAGGTTTTTGACTATGGCTACACCTTC. Its protein is CASSEKVFDYGYTF.

This clonotype was recorded a few times. This chain joins TRBV7-8 and TRBJ2-7; weak D call: TRBD1 (6 bases). The germline CDR1 and CDR2 sequences are SGHVS and FQNEAQ. Trimming removed 2 bases from V and 0 bases from J, with 11 bases in between. CDR3 length equals 15 residues. The CDR3 sequence: CASSLTRGLSYEQYF. Written as DNA, the CDR3 is TGTGCCAGCAGCTTAACCAGGGGTCTCTCCTACGAGCAGTACTTC.

This clonotype showed up many times. The rearrangement uses TRBV6-1 and TRBJ1-5; 7 bases are a match to TRBD1. The length of the CDR3 is 14 residues. The J segment lost 6 bases and the V segment lost 5 bases, leaving 7 bases of the junction unmatched. Germline lookup yields CDR1 MNHNS and CDR2 SASEGT. DNA for the CDR3: TGTGCCAGCAGTCTTCAGGGGGGGGCTCAGCCCCAGCATTTT. It is translated as CASSLQGGAQPQHF.